In its sample, the clone carrying this T cell receptor beta chain was seen once. Its antigen remains unknown. The nonmyeloablative bone marrow transplants came from related graft donors, with transient mixed chimerism. The protocol was immunoSEQ multiplex PCR, while the TCRdb copy is restricted to in-frame clones and leaves out a portion. The table lists around 86,000 clones, around nine tenths of them singletons, with more than 1.5% in the top ten. The data belong to a study of Tregs in tolerant kidney transplant recipients. Germline CDR1 SGHTA, CDR2 FQGNSA. The CDR3 covers 13 residues. V lost 4 bases and J lost 5, with 9 bases in between. Broader study findings: Tregs expanded with activated donor B cells seemed most donor-specific.

Sequencing used CD4+ T cells from blood (PBMCs), obtained 24 months after the transplant. V is TRBV7-2 and J is TRBJ1-5, with no clear D. The TCR was taken from a human patient who received a combined kidney and bone marrow transplant. Some T cells may be provided by the graft donor. The DNA for the CDR3 is TGTGCCAGCAGCTCCCCCGGAGATCAGCCCCAGCATTTT. Translated: CASSSPGDQPQHF.